What follows is one T cell receptor (beta chain) and its context. In the authors' workflow: Quantification of nucleated cells was approximated via reference gene primer amplification. The assay was immunoSEQ multiplex PCR, and TCRdb's table has in-frame clones only and misses some. That table is the source of V, J and clone size, and D and trimming were worked out from the DNA. The table lists fewer than 200,000 clones, 70% to 90% of them singletons, with less than 25% in the top ten. This record belongs to a study of blood T cell repertoires in COVID-19. Study background: Samples representing acute and convalescent COVID-19 were sourced from the United States, Italy and Spain. Sources were T cells, B-cell-depleted T cells, or PBMCs; the material itself was cDNA or gDNA.

The germline V and J ends were trimmed by 5 bases and 4 bases, with 21 bases remaining between them. Germline CDR1 is SGHTA and CDR2 is FQGNSA. This CDR3 is built from 16 residues. Sequenced material: peripheral blood. The rearrangement links TRBV7-2 to TRBJ2-7, with a tentative D call TRBD2 (5 bases). The clonotype was recovered from a man in his sixties or seventies with active or convalescent COVID-19. The CDR3, as DNA: TGTGCCAGCAGCCCCGGGCCTTCGGCCACGGGATACGAGCAGTACTTC. Its protein product is CASSPGPSATGYEQYF.